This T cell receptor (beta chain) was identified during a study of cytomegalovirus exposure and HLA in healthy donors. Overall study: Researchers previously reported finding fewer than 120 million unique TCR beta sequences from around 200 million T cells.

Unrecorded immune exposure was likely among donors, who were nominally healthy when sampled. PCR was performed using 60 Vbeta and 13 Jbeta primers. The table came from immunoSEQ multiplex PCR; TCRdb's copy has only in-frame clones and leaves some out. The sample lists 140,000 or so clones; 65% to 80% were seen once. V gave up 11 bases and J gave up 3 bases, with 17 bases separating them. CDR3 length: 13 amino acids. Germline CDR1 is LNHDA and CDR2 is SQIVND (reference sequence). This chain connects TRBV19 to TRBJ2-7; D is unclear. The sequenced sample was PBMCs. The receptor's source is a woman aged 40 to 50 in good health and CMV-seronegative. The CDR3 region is CAPRRFFHYEQYF. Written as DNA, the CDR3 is TGTGCCCCCCGCAGGTTCTTCCACTACGAGCAGTACTTC.